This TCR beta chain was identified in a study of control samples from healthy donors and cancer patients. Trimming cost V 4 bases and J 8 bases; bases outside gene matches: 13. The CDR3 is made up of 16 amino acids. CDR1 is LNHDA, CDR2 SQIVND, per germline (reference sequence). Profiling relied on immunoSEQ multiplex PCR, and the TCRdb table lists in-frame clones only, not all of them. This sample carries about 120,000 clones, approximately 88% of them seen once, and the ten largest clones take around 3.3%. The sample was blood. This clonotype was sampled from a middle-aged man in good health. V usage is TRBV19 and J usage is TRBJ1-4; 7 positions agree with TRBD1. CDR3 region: CASSTPFRGRREKLFF. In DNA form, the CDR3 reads TGTGCCAGTAGTACTCCCTTTAGGGGGCGACGGGAAAAACTGTTTTTT.